The rows below give T cell receptor beta chains drawn from one sample of a study of blood T cell repertoires in COVID-19. The table came from immunoSEQ multiplex PCR; TCRdb's copy has only in-frame clones and leaves some out. The sample consists of 250,000 to 350,000 clones, 75% to 95% of them appearing once. Material: peripheral blood. The receptors here all came from a woman aged 25 to 39 with COVID-19, enrolled during active disease. The CDR3 runs from the conserved cysteine through the conserved F or W. A D gene is named only where the DNA matches it firmly.

v_gene	j_gene	d_gene	CDR3nt	CDR3aa
TRBV5-1	TRBJ1-5	-	TGCGCCAGCAGCTTGGATGGCGGAAGCAATCAGCCCCAGCATTTT	CASSLDGGSNQPQHF
TRBV6-6	TRBJ1-4	-	TGTGCCAGCAGTTTCGTGGTAGGGGCCGGTAATGAAAAACTGTTTTTT	CASSFVVGAGNEKLFF
TRBV6-6	TRBJ2-3	TRBD1	TGTGCCAGCAGTGGGGACAGCGAGGGCACAGATACGCAGTATTTT	CASSGDSEGTDTQYF
TRBV15	TRBJ1-1	TRBD1	TGTGCCACCAGCTCAACGTTAAGAGGGGGCATAACTGAAGCTTTCTTT	CATSSTLRGGITEAFF
TRBV5-5	TRBJ1-6	-	TGTGCCAGCAGCTTGGTATCGGGGGTTAATTCACCCCTCCACTTT	CASSLVSGVNSPLHF
TRBV3-1/TRBV3-2	TRBJ2-7	TRBD2	TGTGCCACCGGACTAGCGGGAGGGGGTGAGCAGTACTTC	CATGLAGGGEQYF
TRBV30	TRBJ1-5	-	TGTGCCTGGGGGAGACAGGATTCGAATCAGCCCCAGCATTTT	CAWGRQDSNQPQHF
TRBV28	TRBJ2-5	-	TGTGCCAGCAGTCACAGGGCCTCCCAAGAGACCCAGTACTTC	CASSHRASQETQYF
TRBV19	TRBJ1-6	TRBD1	TGTGCCAGTCGAGGGACAGGGGGAAATTCACCCCTCCACTTT	CASRGTGGNSPLHF
TRBV9	TRBJ1-1	-	TGTGCCAGCACCCTCTCCGGTATGAACACTGAAGCTTTCTTT	CASTLSGMNTEAFF
TRBV24-1	TRBJ1-1	TRBD1	TGTGCCACCAGTGACCGGACAGGGAACACTGAAGCTTTCTTT	CATSDRTGNTEAFF
TRBV27	TRBJ1-5	TRBD1	TGTGCCAGCCGTCCGGGACAGGGGAGCAATCAGCCCCAGCATTTT	CASRPGQGSNQPQHF
TRBV4-1	TRBJ2-1	TRBD2	TGCGCCAGCAGCCGACGCGGGAGAATAGCGGAAGCCCCCTACAATGAGCAGTTCTTC	CASSRRGRIAEAPYNEQFF
TRBV6-5	TRBJ2-5	-	TGTGCCAGCAGTTACGAACAGGGAGGGGGACAAGAGACCCAGTACTTC	CASSYEQGGGQETQYF
TRBV7-2	TRBJ2-3	TRBD2	TGTGCCAGCATGGTAGCGGGAGGACCAGATACGCAGTATTTT	CASMVAGGPDTQYF
TRBV7-9	TRBJ2-1	-	TGTGCCAGCAGCTCCCCAAGGGGGGAGGGCCTGTACAATGAGCAGTTCTTC	CASSSPRGEGLYNEQFF
TRBV7-2	TRBJ2-1	TRBD2	TGTGCCAGCAGCACCCGCGGACTAGCGGTAATCAATGAGCAGTTCTTC	CASSTRGLAVINEQFF
TRBV18	TRBJ1-1	-	TGTGCCAGCTCTACCACAGGTTGGAACACTGAAGCTTTCTTT	CASSTTGWNTEAFF
TRBV2	TRBJ1-1	-	TGTGCCAGCAGTGAACTTTTAAGCGGCACTGAAGCTTTCTTT	CASSELLSGTEAFF
TRBV6-2/TRBV6-3	TRBJ1-1	-	TGTGCCAGCAGCCTGCCCGGGGCTGAAGCTTTCTTT	CASSLPGAEAFF